Listed here are 18 T cell receptor beta chains from one sample, sequenced in a study of HIV-infected children after antiretroviral therapy interruption. Treatment indicated: PENTA 11 planned treatment interruption arm or continuous ART arm. Unique molecular identifiers were included in an RNA-based 3' RACE TCR library. TCRdb reanalysed the 3' RACE reads using MiXCR and keeps one entry per CDR3 protein. The sample has over 15,000 distinct CDR3 sequences; 3% to 4% are singletons. The starting material was CD45RA+ CD4+ T cells from PBMCs, obtained from a donor given antiretroviral therapy, either interrupted or continuous. Subset in this sample: naive CD4+ CD45RA+ CD45RO- T cells. Receptors were obtained from a child under 18 with HIV.

With respect to this clonotype: A junction boundary mismatches the germline segment, possibly from a read error. The chain has TRBV6-6 and TRBJ2-4; either TRBD1 or TRBD2 may supply D (6 bases each). There are 15 residues in the CDR3. Germline V CDR1 and CDR2: MNHNY, SVGAGI (reference sequence). The CDR3 is CASGDGGRGQNTLYF. CDR3 DNA sequence: TGTGCCAGCGGTGATGGGGGGCGCGGTCAAAACACCTTGTACTTT.

The sample holds many counts of this clonotype. Germline and junction disagree at one end, which may indicate a read error. The rearrangement links TRBV7-2 to TRBJ2-5; tentative D call: TRBD1 (6 bases). In germline, CDR1 is SGHTA, CDR2 FQGNSA. CDR3 length equals 12 residues. CDR3 bases: TGTGCCAGCAGCTTACAGACAGGCCCGGGCCACTTC. Protein: CASSLQTGPGHF.

This clonotype was recorded many times. This chain links TRBV7-2 with TRBJ2-3; perhaps TRBD2 as D (5 bases). This CDR3 is 14 amino acids long. Deletions cut 3 bases from V and 4 bases from J, with 11 bases between. CDR1 is SGHTA and CDR2 is FQGNSA in the germline V gene. CDR3 loop: CASSLEAGPDTQYF. The CDR3 coding sequence is TGTGCCAGCAGCTTGGAGGCTGGCCCAGATACGCAGTATTTT.

This clonotype was observed many times. The chain carries TRBV28 and TRBJ2-3; 8 nucleotides align to TRBD2. Trimming removed 5 bases from V and 0 bases from J; junction bases left unmatched: 1. CDR1 and CDR2 from the germline V gene are MDHEN and SYDVKM. The length of the CDR3 is 14 residues. The CDR3 protein is CASSTSGSTDTQYF. CDR3 nucleotide sequence: TGTGCCAGCAGTACTAGCGGCAGCACAGATACGCAGTATTTT.

This clonotype was detected many times. This sequence joins TRBV18 and TRBJ1-5; maybe TRBD1 (6 bases). Germline CDR1 is KGHSH and CDR2 is LQKENI. This CDR3 comprises 13 residues. The V and J ends lost 4 bases and 5 bases respectively, with 9 bases between them. The CDR3 nucleotides read TGTGCCAGCTCACGACAGGAGGATCAGCCCCAGCATTTT. Translating it yields CASSRQEDQPQHF.

This clonotype was seen repeatedly, ten times or more. The V gene is TRBV18, the J gene TRBJ1-2; D is ambiguous. Trimming left V 1 base short and J 5 bases short, with 11 bases between. The CDR3 consists of 14 residues. CDR1 and CDR2 (germline): KGHSH, LQKENI. CDR3: CASSPLAEPYGYTF. CDR3 DNA sequence: TGTGCCAGCTCACCACTGGCAGAACCGTATGGCTACACCTTC.

This clonotype was found many times. This rearrangement joins TRBV3-1 to TRBJ1-2; D not resolved. Germline-derived CDR1 and CDR2 are LGHDT and YNNKEL (reference sequence). The V end was cut by 4 bases, the J end by 7 bases, with 13 bases between. The CDR3 consists of 13 residues. The CDR3 is CASSRRPRGGYTF. CDR3 in DNA: TGTGCCAGCAGCCGAAGACCCAGAGGTGGCTACACCTTC.

This clonotype was seen repeatedly, ten times or more. This chain links TRBV30 with TRBJ2-5, with no clear D. V gave up 0 bases and J gave up 4 bases, with 12 bases separating them. Germline V gene lookup returns CDR1 GTSNPN and CDR2 SVGIG (reference sequence). CDR3 length: 14 amino acids. Here the CDR3 reads CAWSVMGSLETQYF. In DNA, the CDR3 is TGTGCCTGGAGTGTTATGGGTTCATTAGAGACCCAGTACTTC.

This clonotype came up many times. V usage is TRBV12-3 or TRBV12-4 and J usage is TRBJ2-2, with D uncertain. Trimming took 7 bases from V and 8 from J, leaving 20 bases between them. The CDR3 is made up of 15 amino acids. The CDR3 DNA is TGTGCCAGCAATCCTCGATCACGAAACTCGGGGGAGCTGTTTTTT. It specifies CASNPRSRNSGELFF.

Many counts were recorded for this clonotype. The V gene is TRBV20-1, the J gene TRBJ1-2; no firm D call. The CDR3 spans 12 residues. Germline V gene data show CDR1 as DFQATT and CDR2 as SNEGSKA (reference sequence). Trimming shortened V by 0 bases and J by 3 bases, and 5 bases separated the two germline ends. Written as DNA, the CDR3 is TGCAGTGCTAGAGAGGGGTACTATGGCTACACCTTC. Translated, it gives CSAREGYYGYTF.

This clonotype has at least ten counts. The gene calls are TRBV6-1 and TRBJ1-5; TRBD1 agrees at 11 bases. Germline V gene sequence: CDR1 MNHNS, CDR2 SASEGT. This CDR3 has 14 residues. V dropped 6 bases and J dropped 7; count of bases not matched to a gene: 5. CDR3 in DNA: TGTGCCAGCAGCGCGGGACAGGGGGGACAGCCCCAGCATTTT. This codes for CASSAGQGGQPQHF.

This clonotype was picked up many times. This rearrangement joins TRBV12-3 or TRBV12-4 to TRBJ2-3; D remains ambiguous. The CDR3 loop spans 11 amino acids. Trimming left V 6 bases short and J 2 bases short, with 3 bases between. In nucleotides, the CDR3 is TGTGCCAGCAGGATCACAGATACGCAGTATTTT. Its protein is CASRITDTQYF.

There are many counts of this clonotype. CDR3 amino acids: CASSSGQYTDTQYF. DNA of the CDR3: TGTGCCAGCAGCTCGGGACAGTACACAGATACGCAGTATTTT. The chain carries TRBV5-6 and TRBJ2-3; 7 bases fit TRBD1. Germline V gene lookup returns CDR1 SGHDT and CDR2 YYEEEE. V shed 3 bases and J 2 bases; nucleotides not matched to a gene: 3. CDR3 length equals 14 residues.

This clonotype was observed many times. The chain combines TRBV6-1 with TRBJ2-1, with D possibly matching TRBD1 (6 bases). With 6 bases removed from V and 9 bases from J, the gap between germline ends came to 15 bases. Per the germline V gene, CDR1 is MNHNS and CDR2 is SASEGT. This CDR3 spans 13 amino acids. The CDR3: CASRQGIWGEQFF. DNA of the CDR3: TGTGCCAGCAGACAGGGCATCTGGGGTGAGCAGTTCTTC.

Many counts were recorded for this clonotype. The chain has TRBV20-1 and TRBJ2-1; D not certain. The CDR3 is 11 amino acids. From germline, CDR1 is DFQATT and CDR2 SNEGSKA (reference sequence). V was pared by 8 bases and J by 2 bases, with 7 bases between. CDR3 residues: CSRAPYNEQFF. The CDR3 DNA is TGCAGTCGGGCCCCCTACAATGAGCAGTTCTTC.

This clonotype was found many times. V usage is TRBV29-1 and J usage is TRBJ2-7; 8 bases agree with TRBD1. CDR1 is SQVTM, CDR2 ANQGSEA, per germline. V gave up 1 base and J gave up 3 bases; unmatched junction bases: 8. The CDR3 has 15 residues. In DNA, the CDR3 is TGCAGCGTTGAAGCTCCGACAGGGGACCTCTACGAGCAGTACTTC. This codes for CSVEAPTGDLYEQYF.

Ten or more counts support this clonotype. This chain connects TRBV29-1 to TRBJ2-7; the D gene is possibly TRBD1 (6 bases). Germline assignment: CDR1 SQVTM and CDR2 ANQGSEA. Trimming took 5 bases from V and 1 from J, leaving 9 bases between them. This CDR3 has 12 residues. The CDR3 loop reads CSVRGGSYEQYF. In nucleotides, the CDR3 is TGCAGCGTTAGAGGGGGATCCTACGAGCAGTACTTC.

This clonotype is categorized as medium-sized. The chain recombines TRBV6-5 with TRBJ1-5; D remains ambiguous. Trimming took 6 bases from V and 1 from J, leaving 7 bases between them. The germline CDR1 and CDR2 sequences are MNHEY and SVGAGI. The CDR3 is 13 residues long. The CDR3 loop is CASRRESNQPQHF. DNA of the CDR3: TGTGCCAGCAGGCGAGAGAGCAATCAGCCCCAGCATTTT.